One and the same sample provided the 16 T cell receptor beta chains below, sequenced in a study of shared clonotypes between healthy human individuals (dated by TCRdb to about 2020). The library was obtained by the immunoSEQ multiplex PCR assay. Drawn from immuneACCESS, this table holds only the in-frame rearrangements with V and J called that TCRdb kept. Clones are partly lost; checked studies trace under half to an unresolved V gene and leave the rest unexplained. Across this sample there are around 690,000 clones, with less than 95% seen only once. The ten largest make up more than 30% of the sample. The sequencing input was memory CD8+ T cells from PBMCs. The cell subset or site label on this specimen signifies: CD45RO+ cells pooled with CCR7-negative TemRA cells. These receptors originate from a man between 18 and 35 years old in good health. Some clones in this sample may be carry-over from other donors' samples.

CDR3 DNA sequence: TGTGCCAGCAGGCTGGGACAGGGACATCAGCCCCAGCATTTT. Its translation is CASRLGQGHQPQHF. This chain joins TRBV28 and TRBJ1-5; 9 bases match TRBD1. V was clipped by 6 bases and J by 5 bases; unmatched bases: 5. The V gene's germline CDR1 is MDHEN and CDR2 SYDVKM. The CDR3 has 14 amino acids. The full variable domain, in which reference TRBV28 and TRBJ1-5 provide the parts outside the CDR3, is DVKVTQSSRYLVKRTGEKVFLECVQDMDHENMFWYRQDPGLGLRLIYFSYDVKMKEKGDIPEGYSVSREKKERFSLILESASTNQTSMYLCASRLGQGHQPQHFGDGTRLSIL.

This clone has a single count. The chain has TRBV9 and TRBJ1-2; D possibly corresponds to TRBD1 (6 bases). Looked up from germline, CDR1 is SGDLS and CDR2 is YYNGEE. The CDR3 contains 15 residues. The V and J ends lost 0 bases and 4 bases respectively, with 13 bases between them. The CDR3 nucleotides read TGTGCCAGCAGCGTAGGGCAGGGGATCGGCTATGGCTACACCTTC. Its protein is CASSVGQGIGYGYTF. Using reference TRBV9 and TRBJ1-2 for the parts outside the CDR3, the full variable domain is DSGVTQTPKHLITATGQRVTLRCSPRSGDLSVYWYQQSLDQGLQFLIQYYNGEERAKGNILERFSAQQFPDLHSELNLSSLELGDSALYFCASSVGQGIGYGYTFGSGTRLTVV.

The chain joins TRBV6-1 to TRBJ1-5; weak D call: TRBD1 (6 bases). The V and J ends lost 3 bases and 9 bases respectively, with 15 bases between them. Germline V lookup: CDR1 MNHNS, CDR2 SASEGT. The CDR3 contains 14 residues. This CDR3 reads CASSDRAGVSPQHF. CDR3 DNA sequence: TGTGCCAGCAGTGACAGGGCAGGGGTGTCGCCCCAGCATTTT.

The chain carries TRBV6-1 and TRBJ2-7, with a tentative D call TRBD2 (7 bases). V was pared by 2 bases and J by 2 bases, with 16 bases between. This CDR3 region has 16 residues. Germline loops: CDR1 MNHNS, CDR2 SASEGT. CDR3 bases: TGTGCCAGCAGTGAATTGTGGGGGGCGGGAGCCTACGAGCAGTACTTC. Amino acids: CASSELWGAGAYEQYF.

V and J are TRBV2 and TRBJ2-7; D ambiguous. The germline V and J ends were trimmed by 0 bases and 4 bases, with 4 bases remaining between them. CDR1 SNHLY and CDR2 FYNNEI come from the germline V gene. This CDR3 contains 12 residues. CDR3 loop: CASSEASYEQYF. The CDR3, as DNA: TGTGCCAGCAGTGAAGCGTCGTACGAGCAGTACTTC.

This chain joins TRBV27 and TRBJ1-2; D is uncertain. The CDR3 contains 13 residues. CDR1 MNHEY and CDR2 SMNVEV come from the germline V gene (reference sequence). V was pared by 8 bases and J by 4 bases, with 14 bases between. CDR3: CASANGPRYGYTF. The CDR3 nucleotides are TGTGCCAGCGCCAATGGACCGCGCTATGGCTACACCTTC.

The chain carries TRBV20-1 and TRBJ2-1; D not certain. Looked up from germline, CDR1 is DFQATT and CDR2 is SNEGSKA (reference sequence). CDR3 length: 11 amino acids. V lost 6 bases to trimming and J lost 10 bases, with 13 bases between them. The CDR3 spells CSARFQTEQFF. The CDR3 DNA reads TGCAGTGCCCGATTCCAGACCGAGCAGTTCTTC.

The rearrangement joins TRBV2 to TRBJ2-7; D uncertain. V gave up 6 bases and J gave up 0 bases, with 12 bases separating them. There are 14 residues in the CDR3. Germline V gives CDR1 SNHLY, CDR2 FYNNEI. The CDR3 sequence is CASRDTESSYEQYF. The CDR3 nucleotides read TGTGCCAGCAGGGATACGGAAAGCTCCTACGAGCAGTACTTC. The full variable domain, completed using reference TRBV2 and TRBJ2-7, is EPEVTQTPSHQVTQMGQEVILRCVPISNHLYFYWYRQILGQKVEFLVSFYNNEISEKSEIFDDQFSVERPDGSNFTLKIRSTKLEDSAMYFCASRDTESSYEQYFGPGTRLTVT.

This clone was seen a single time. This sequence joins TRBV7-2 and TRBJ2-5, with D possibly TRBD2 on 6 matching bases. The CDR3 spans 15 residues. Germline values: CDR1 SGHTA, CDR2 FQGNSA. Trimming stripped 0 bases from V and 2 bases from J, with 10 bases between. CDR3 residues: CASSLAGGLQETQYF. The CDR3 bases are TGTGCCAGCAGCTTAGCGGGAGGATTACAAGAGACCCAGTACTTC.

This chain joins TRBV18 and TRBJ1-5; TRBD1 matches at 7 bases. V dropped 4 bases and J dropped 0; count of bases not matched to a gene: 6. Germline CDR1 KGHSH, CDR2 LQKENI. The CDR3 consists of 16 residues. The CDR3 loop is CASSLTGTDSNQPQHF. The CDR3 DNA reads as TGTGCCAGCTCACTTACCGGGACAGATAGCAATCAGCCCCAGCATTTT.

This sequence joins TRBV5-1 and TRBJ1-1; the D is unclear. Germline loops: CDR1 SGHRS, CDR2 YFSETQ. V shed 0 bases and J shed 0 bases, with 6 bases lying between them. The CDR3 is 14 residues long. The CDR3 protein is CASSLVALNTEAFF. As DNA, the CDR3 is TGCGCCAGCAGCTTGGTCGCCCTGAACACTGAAGCTTTCTTT.

This sequence joins TRBV5-1 and TRBJ2-7; 10 bases align to TRBD2. The ends lost 0 bases at V and 3 bases at J; junction bases unmatched: 6. This CDR3 comprises 16 residues. CDR1 is SGHRS and CDR2 is YFSETQ in the germline V gene. The CDR3 sequence: CASSLALGLAVYEQYF. Written as DNA, the CDR3 is TGCGCCAGCAGCTTGGCCCTCGGACTAGCGGTCTACGAGCAGTACTTC.

V is TRBV28 and J is TRBJ2-7; D gene ambiguous. From germline, CDR1 is MDHEN and CDR2 SYDVKM. Trimming cost V 2 bases and J 3 bases, with 8 bases left between them. The length of the CDR3 is 13 residues. CDR3 sequence (DNA): TGTGCCAGCAGTTTAACTGTCGGCTACGAGCAGTACTTC. It codes for CASSLTVGYEQYF.

V usage is TRBV7-9 and J usage is TRBJ2-7; TRBD2 aligns across 8 bases. V was pared by 3 bases and J by 5 bases, with 9 bases of the junction left unmatched. The CDR3 runs 15 residues. The V gene's germline CDR1 is SEHNR and CDR2 FQNEAQ (reference sequence). The CDR3 region is CASSFWGLDLHEQYF. Written as DNA, the CDR3 is TGTGCCAGCAGCTTCTGGGGACTAGACCTCCACGAGCAGTACTTC.

This chain connects TRBV9 to TRBJ1-1; 8 nucleotides line up with TRBD1. Germline V gene data show CDR1 as SGDLS and CDR2 as YYNGEE. The CDR3 extends over 15 amino acids. Trimming took 6 bases from V and 4 from J; bases not matched to a gene: 11. The CDR3 region is CASKVGDRPGTEAFF. CDR3 DNA: TGTGCCAGCAAAGTCGGGGACAGGCCGGGCACTGAAGCTTTCTTT.

This chain links TRBV11-2 with TRBJ2-2; a possible D gene is TRBD1 (6 bases). This CDR3 is built from 16 residues. CDR1 and CDR2 (germline): SGHAT, FQNNGV. The V and J ends lost 1 base and 3 bases respectively, with 12 bases between them. The CDR3 here is CASSLAYREYTGELFF. CDR3 DNA: TGTGCCAGCAGCTTAGCGTACAGGGAGTACACCGGGGAGCTGTTTTTT. Full variable domain (remainder filled in from reference TRBV11-2 and TRBJ2-2): EAGVAQSPRYKIIEKRQSVAFWCNPISGHATLYWYQQILGQGPKLLIQFQNNGVVDDSQLPKDRFSAERLKGVDSTLKIQPAKLEDSAVYLCASSLAYREYTGELFFGEGSRLTVL.